A single sample is the source of the 22 T cell receptor delta chains below, sequenced in a study of γδ T cells in repeated Plasmodium falciparum infection. TCRdb reanalysed the multiplex PCR reads via CATT. The profile shows about 89,000 delta-chain clones, roughly 1.4% of them singletons. Bulk repertoires came from Vgamma9/Vdelta2+ or Vdelta2-negative gammadelta T cells flow-sorted from PBMC. Sequencing was carried out using gamma-delta T cells from blood. These receptors were obtained from a pool of human donors (malaria-infected and uninfected, not separated).

This clone came up a few times. The protein that TCRdb holds for this DNA derives from a much larger clone and differs from the translated DNA at residue 9, which likely indicates a read error; the protein shown here is translated from the DNA. V and J are TRDV1 and TRDJ1; 9 bases agree with TRDD3. Assignment of the J gene here rests on matching the DNA to germline, because TCRdb gives none. CDR1 and CDR2 (germline): TSWWSYY, QGS. V was clipped by 4 bases and J by 0 bases; unmatched bases: 30. The CDR3 covers 24 residues. The CDR3 nucleotides read TGTGCTCTTGGGGCCCGAAACGTAACTCCTGAGCCGGGGGATACTAGTGGGTACACCGATAAACTCATCTTT. It yields the protein CALGARNVTPEPGDTSGYTDKLIF.

A note on this clone: The mismatch at residue 12 between this DNA's translation and the TCRdb protein of a much larger clone likely reflects a read error; the protein shown is translated from the DNA. Additional DNA sequences in this sample encode the identical CDR3. The V gene call reads TRDV2; no J gene was called; the table names TRDD3, a call not compared with the DNA. Germline CDR1 is GEAIGNYY and CDR2 is EKD. The CDR3 covers 14 residues. The CDR3 nucleotides are TGTGCCTGTGACACCGGGATAATGACAGCACAACCCTTCTTT. Amino acids: CACDTGIMTAQPFF.

For this clone: This likely traces to a read error, being one base from a far larger clone. Other DNA sequences from this sample encode an identical CDR3 as well. The DNA for the CDR3 is TGTGCCTGTGACTACGCTGGAGGCTATTACACCGATAAACTCATCTTT. The encoded protein is CACDYAGGYYTDKLIF. This rearrangement joins TRDV2 to TRDJ1, with D unresolved. TCRdb supplies no J gene; here it was assigned by aligning the nucleotide sequence to germline. The CDR3 is 16 residues long. The germline gives CDR1 GEAIGNYY, CDR2 EKD. The V end was cut by 3 bases, the J end by 0 bases, with 16 bases between.

Only a few counts were recorded for this clone. TCRdb's entry gives the protein of a much larger clone, which mismatches this DNA's translation at residue 3, likely from a read error; the protein reported here is translated from the DNA. The J gene is TRDJ1, the V gene TRDV1, with 8 bases lining up with TRDD3. V lost 10 bases to trimming and J lost 0 bases; unmatched junction nucleotides: 16. The CDR3 runs 17 residues. In germline, CDR1 is TSWWSYY, CDR2 QGS. CDR3 bases: TGTGCTCGTAAGAAAGGTAGCTGGGGGAAGTACACCGATAAACTCATCTTT. This gives the protein CARKKGSWGKYTDKLIF.

There are a few counts of this clone. The protein held in TCRdb is that of a much larger clone and does not match this DNA's translation at residue 6, likely because of a read error; the protein shown is translated from the DNA. The chain employs TRDV2 and TRDJ3; 10 bases match TRDD3. The J gene, missing from TCRdb, was assigned here through DNA to germline matching. Germline loops: CDR1 GEAIGNYY, CDR2 EKD. The trim removed 3 bases at V and 0 bases at J, leaving 13 bases unmatched. This CDR3 region has 21 residues. The CDR3 sequence is CACDSLYWGIPNSWDTRQMFF. CDR3 in DNA: TGTGCCTGTGACTCGCTCTACTGGGGGATTCCTAACTCCTGGGACACCCGACAGATGTTTTTC.

This clone showed up just a few times. TCRdb attributes to this sequence the protein of a much larger clone, which differs from the DNA translation at residue 4; a read error is likely, and the protein displayed is translated from the DNA. The chain has TRDV2 and TRDJ3; 11 bases are shared with TRDD3. The CDR3 spans 21 residues. The V segment lost 6 bases and the J segment 0 bases; nucleotides outside the gene matches: 15. Germline assignment: CDR1 GEAIGNYY and CDR2 EKD. The CDR3 sequence is CACYPFWGIHPSSWDTRQMFF. The DNA for the CDR3 is TGTGCCTGTTACCCCTTCTGGGGGATACACCCAAGCTCCTGGGACACCCGACAGATGTTTTTC.

About this clone itself: The protein that TCRdb holds for this DNA derives from a much larger clone and differs from the translated DNA at residue 19, which likely indicates a read error; the protein shown here is translated from the DNA. The DNA of the CDR3 is TGTGCTCTTGGGGACCGCGAACTTGACTGGGGGATACAGTATGGTCAGAGGGCCGGTAAACTCATCTTT. This codes for CALGDRELDWGIQYGQRAGKLIF. The J gene is TRDJ1, the V gene TRDV1; 12 positions match TRDD3. V lost 3 bases to trimming and J lost 7 bases; unmatched junction nucleotides: 30. The CDR3 extends over 23 amino acids. Germline V gene lookup returns CDR1 TSWWSYY and CDR2 QGS.

Points on this clone: With a much larger clone just one base away, this may be a read error. The V call is TRDV1, the J call TRDJ1; maybe TRDD2 (5 bases). Germline-derived CDR1 and CDR2 are TSWWSYY and QGS. V was cut by 0 bases and J by 0 bases, with 26 bases left in between. The CDR3 sequence is 21 residues long. CDR3 DNA: TGTGCTCTTGGGGAACTAGCCCCCATCATCATGGGTTCCTCTTACACCGATAAACTCATCTTT. This translates into CALGELAPIIMGSSYTDKLIF.

In this sample, this clone turned up a few times. TCRdb's entry gives the protein of a much larger clone, which mismatches this DNA's translation at residue 13, likely from a read error; the protein reported here is translated from the DNA. The V gene is listed as TRDV2; no J gene was called; the D call in the table, TRDD3, was not verified against the DNA. Per germline, CDR1 GEAIGNYY and CDR2 EKD. The CDR3 has 15 residues. CDR3 loop: CACDLRLGTGGCSIF. CDR3 sequence (DNA): TGTGCCTGTGACCTTCGGCTTGGGACTGGGGGATGTTCTATCTTT.

Concerning this clone itself: A far larger clone is a single base away, which makes a read error likely. Other DNA variants within this sample encode the same CDR3. The chain couples TRDV2 to TRDJ3; TRDD3 matches at 8 bases. TCRdb offers no J gene call, so here the DNA was matched to germline to obtain one. CDR3 length: 19 residues. In germline, CDR1 is GEAIGNYY, CDR2 EKD. The CDR3 here is CACDTGGFGSSWDTRQMFF. The CDR3, as DNA: TGTGCCTGTGACACTGGGGGATTCGGGAGCTCCTGGGACACCCGCCAGATGTTTTTC.

Many counts were recorded for this clone. The chain is built from TRDV2 and TRDJ3, with a possible D match to TRDD3 (5 bases). TCRdb leaves out the J gene; it was filled in here by matching the DNA to germline. The V gene's germline CDR1 is GEAIGNYY and CDR2 EKD. V was shortened by 0 bases and J by 2 bases, with 19 bases between the two germline ends. The CDR3 runs to 20 residues. The CDR3 loop reads CACDTAPTGGYTWDTRQMFF. The DNA of the CDR3 is TGTGCCTGTGACACCGCGCCCACGGGGGGCTATACCTGGGACACCCGACAGATGTTTTTC.

This clone has more than one count but fewer than ten. The protein TCRdb lists belongs to a much larger clone and differs from this DNA's translation at residue 3, which points to a read error; the protein shown is made from the DNA. The V and J genes are TRDV1 and TRDJ1; TRDD2 aligns across 9 bases. CDR3 length: 22 residues. Per the germline V gene, CDR1 is TSWWSYY and CDR2 is QGS. The CDR3 nucleotides read TGTGCTCGTGGGGAACTGCATACCACCCGCCTTCCTACTTTCAGTTTTACCGATAAACTCATCTTT. This encodes CARGELHTTRLPTFSFTDKLIF.

This clone has just a few counts. The chain uses TRDV1 and TRDJ1; D may be TRDD3 (5 bases). No J gene was available from TCRdb, and it was assigned here by a germline match of the DNA. The CDR3 is 18 residues long. V was pared by 2 bases and J by 10 bases, with 29 bases between. In germline, CDR1 is TSWWSYY, CDR2 QGS. The CDR3 here is CALGESRIRYVRDEVLIF. The CDR3 DNA reads as TGTGCTCTTGGGGAAAGTAGGATAAGGTACGTGAGGGATGAGGTACTCATCTTT.

Regarding this clone: The protein that TCRdb holds for this DNA derives from a much larger clone and differs from the translated DNA at residue 9, which likely indicates a read error; the protein shown here is translated from the DNA. The chain is built from TRDV2 and TRDJ1; 9 nucleotides line up with TRDD3. TCRdb lists no J gene, so it was determined here by aligning the DNA to germline. Germline-derived CDR1 and CDR2 are GEAIGNYY and EKD. The length of the CDR3 is 16 residues. V was clipped by 3 bases and J by 0 bases; unmatched bases: 7. The CDR3 bases are TGTGCCTGTGACGGACTGGGGGAGCGGTACACCGATAAACTCATCTTT. Protein product: CACDGLGERYTDKLIF.

This clone was picked up a small number of times. The protein given by TCRdb reflects a much larger clone and differs at residue 7 from this DNA's translation, likely from a read error; the protein shown is the DNA's translation. This chain uses TRDV3 with TRDJ1, with 9 bases matching TRDD3. The J gene comes from matching the DNA to germline here; TCRdb lacks it. This CDR3 comprises 16 residues. The V and J ends lost 3 bases and 6 bases, in that order; junction bases with no gene match: 17. Germline V gene data show CDR1 as TVYSNPD and CDR2 as GDNSRS (reference sequence). CDR3 DNA sequence: TGTGCCTTGATCCGTCCGTCTGGGGGATTTCCGAATAAACTCATCTTT. It codes for CALIRPSGGFPNKLIF.

There are many counts of this clone. For the CDR3, the DNA is TGTGCTCTTGGGGTCTTCTACGGAAAAGGCTGGGGGATACAGGGAGCTTACACCGATAAACTCATCTTT. Encoded protein: CALGVFYGKGWGIQGAYTDKLIF. The chain joins TRDV1 to TRDJ1; 11 bases fit TRDD3. Germline matching of the DNA provided the J gene here, since TCRdb leaves it blank. The CDR3 has 23 amino acids. The germline V gene encodes CDR1 TSWWSYY and CDR2 QGS. V lost 4 bases to trimming and J lost 0 bases; unmatched junction nucleotides: 25.

About this clone: TCRdb lists the protein of a much larger clone for this DNA, which differs at residue 13, so this is likely a read error; the protein given here is translated from the DNA itself. This chain links TRDV1 with TRDJ1; tentatively, D is TRDD2 (7 bases). The CDR3 sequence is 23 residues long. Trimming pared 0 bases from V and 1 base from J, leaving 33 bases between. CDR1 is TSWWSYY, CDR2 QGS, per germline. CDR3 nucleotides: TGTGCTCTTGGGGAACTAAGTTCCTACAAGAGGGGGACACTGGGCGGTTCCACCGATAAACTCATCTTT. It codes for CALGELSSYKRGTLGGSTDKLIF.

This clone was seen more than once but under ten times. A read error likely explains why the TCRdb protein, taken from a much larger clone, differs from this DNA's translation at residue 6; the protein shown is translated from the DNA. V gene TRDV1 combines with J gene TRDJ1; 9 bases line up with TRDD2. Germline trimming cut 3 bases from V and 0 bases from J; bases unmatched to any gene: 26. The CDR3 runs to 23 residues. Germline CDR1 is TSWWSYY and CDR2 is QGS. In DNA, the CDR3 is TGTGCTCTTGGGGAGTTGCCCTTCCTACATATAACTGGGGACCCTCAGTACACCGATAAACTCATCTTT. It specifies CALGELPFLHITGDPQYTDKLIF.

This clone has more than one count but fewer than ten. The TCRdb protein comes from a much larger clone and disagrees with this DNA's translation at residue 5, likely due to a read error; the protein given here is derived from the DNA. The J gene is TRDJ1, the V gene TRDV1; 8 bases align to TRDD3. Germline lookup yields CDR1 TSWWSYY and CDR2 QGS. Germline trimming cut 4 bases from V and 2 bases from J; bases unmatched to any gene: 12. The CDR3 runs 17 residues. The CDR3 DNA reads as TGTGCTCTTGGGGGAGTGGGTCGTGGGATACGGACCGATAAACTCATCTTT. It codes for CALGGVGRGIRTDKLIF.

With respect to this clone: TCRdb's entry gives the protein of a much larger clone, which mismatches this DNA's translation at residue 6, likely from a read error; the protein reported here is translated from the DNA. This chain joins TRDV3 and TRDJ1, with D unclear. TCRdb lists no J gene, so it was determined here by aligning the DNA to germline. This CDR3 spans 16 amino acids. Per germline, CDR1 TVYSNPD and CDR2 GDNSRS (reference sequence). Trimming removed 0 bases from V and 1 base from J, with 18 bases in between. DNA for the CDR3: TGTGCCTTTAGTACCCTCGTACCCCTCCCCACCGATAAACTCATCTTT. This translates into CAFSTLVPLPTDKLIF.

This clone was picked up a small number of times. The protein given by TCRdb reflects a much larger clone and differs at residue 15 from this DNA's translation, likely from a read error; the protein shown is the DNA's translation. The V segment is TRDV2, and no J call was made; the table gives TRDD3 as D, unverified against the DNA. CDR3 length: 17 residues. CDR1 is GEAIGNYY, CDR2 EKD, per germline. The CDR3 sequence: CACDTRWGIHLTAQPFF. CDR3 in DNA: TGTGCCTGTGACACAAGGTGGGGGATACACCTGACAGCACAACCCTTCTTT.

This clone has just a few counts. This DNA translates differently at residue 4 from the TCRdb protein, which is that of a much larger clone; a read error is likely, and the protein shown is the DNA's own translation. The V gene is TRDV2, the J gene TRDJ1, with TRDD3 identical over 9 bases. The CDR3 is 16 amino acids. Per germline, CDR1 GEAIGNYY and CDR2 EKD. This chain's CDR3 is CACATGTGGNTDKLIF. In nucleotides, the CDR3 is TGTGCCTGTGCCACCGGGACTGGGGGAAACACCGATAAACTCATCTTT.